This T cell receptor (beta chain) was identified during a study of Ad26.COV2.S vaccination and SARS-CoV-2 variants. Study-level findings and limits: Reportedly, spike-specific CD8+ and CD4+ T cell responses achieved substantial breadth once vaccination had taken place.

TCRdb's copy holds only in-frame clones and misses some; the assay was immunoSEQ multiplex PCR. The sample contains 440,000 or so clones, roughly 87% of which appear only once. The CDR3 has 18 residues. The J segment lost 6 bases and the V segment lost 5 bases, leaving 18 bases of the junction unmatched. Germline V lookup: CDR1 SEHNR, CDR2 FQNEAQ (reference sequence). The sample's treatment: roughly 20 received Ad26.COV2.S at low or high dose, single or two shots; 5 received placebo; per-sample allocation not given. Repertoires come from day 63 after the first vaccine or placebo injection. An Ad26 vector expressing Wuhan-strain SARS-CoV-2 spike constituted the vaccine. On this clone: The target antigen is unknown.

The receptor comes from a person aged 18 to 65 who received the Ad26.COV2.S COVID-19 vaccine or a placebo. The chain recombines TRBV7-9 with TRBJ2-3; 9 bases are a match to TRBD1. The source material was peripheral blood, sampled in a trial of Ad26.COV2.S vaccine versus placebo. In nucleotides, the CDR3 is TGTGCCAGCAGCCCCCCCCTTGGGGACAGGGAGTTTGCCGATACGCAGTATTTT. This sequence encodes CASSPPLGDREFADTQYF.